Only a few counts were recorded for the clone carrying this T cell receptor (beta chain). As yet, its antigen is unknown. The data derive from a study of T-cell memory formation after mild COVID-19. Study as a whole: Clusters were largely donor specific. General study findings and limits: Mainly in CM and EM were contracting CD4+ clones; CD8+ were in EMRA.

V was cut by 0 bases and J by 2 bases, with 8 bases left in between. Germline CDR1 and CDR2: ENHRY and SYGVKD. This CDR3 comprises 14 residues. TCRdb reanalysed the 5' RACE reads using MiXCR and keeps one entry per CDR3 protein. Among more than 150,000 distinct CDR3 sequences, about 20% were seen once, and the ten largest hold around 23%. The sequencing input was PBMCs or a T cell subset sorted from them (not recorded which). This clonotype was sampled from an adult woman who had mild COVID-19 (a few samples of this study predate the infection). Cell type and time point are not known. This rearrangement joins TRBV10-3 to TRBJ2-7; unclear D gene. CDR3 amino acids: CAISESGSPYEQYF. CDR3 bases: TGTGCCATCAGTGAGTCTGGGTCCCCCTACGAGCAGTACTTC.